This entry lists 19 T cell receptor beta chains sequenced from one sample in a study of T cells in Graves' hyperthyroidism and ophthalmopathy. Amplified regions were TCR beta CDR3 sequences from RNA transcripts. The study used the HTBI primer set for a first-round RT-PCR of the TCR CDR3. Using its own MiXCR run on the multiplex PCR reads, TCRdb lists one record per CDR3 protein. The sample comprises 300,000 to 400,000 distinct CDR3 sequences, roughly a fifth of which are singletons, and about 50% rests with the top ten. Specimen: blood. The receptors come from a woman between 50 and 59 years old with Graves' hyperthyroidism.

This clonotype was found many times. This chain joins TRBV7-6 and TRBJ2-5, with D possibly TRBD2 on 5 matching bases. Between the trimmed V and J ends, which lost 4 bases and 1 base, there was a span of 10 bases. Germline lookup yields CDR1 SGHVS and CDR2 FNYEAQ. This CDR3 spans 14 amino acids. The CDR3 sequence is CASSSFRGQETQYF. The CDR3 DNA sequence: TGTGCCAGCAGCTCTTTTCGGGGCCAAGAGACCCAGTACTTC.

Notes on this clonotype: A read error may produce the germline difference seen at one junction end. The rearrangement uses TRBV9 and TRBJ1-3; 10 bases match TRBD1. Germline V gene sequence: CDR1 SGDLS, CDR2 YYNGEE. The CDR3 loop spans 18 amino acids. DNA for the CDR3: TGTGTCAGCAGCGTAGGCCCTGCCGACAGGGGGCCAGGAAACATCATATATTTT. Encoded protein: CVSSVGPADRGPGNIIYF. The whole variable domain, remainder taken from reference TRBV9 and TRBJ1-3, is DSGVTQTPKHLITATGQRVTLRCSPRSGDLSVYWYQQSLDQGLQFLIQYYNGEERAKGNILERFSAQQFPDLHSELNLSSLELGDSALYFCVSSVGPADRGPGNIIYFGEGSWLTVV.

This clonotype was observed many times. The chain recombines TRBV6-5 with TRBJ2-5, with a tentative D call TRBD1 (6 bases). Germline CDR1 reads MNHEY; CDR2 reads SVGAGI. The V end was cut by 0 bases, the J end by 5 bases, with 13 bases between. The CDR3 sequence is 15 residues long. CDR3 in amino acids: CASSYSGTRWETQYF. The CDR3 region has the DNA TGTGCCAGCAGTTACTCCGGGACAAGGTGGGAGACCCAGTACTTC.

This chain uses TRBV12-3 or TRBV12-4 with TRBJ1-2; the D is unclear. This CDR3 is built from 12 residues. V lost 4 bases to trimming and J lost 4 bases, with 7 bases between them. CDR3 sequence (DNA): TGTGCCAGCAGTTCGGACTTCTATGGCTACACCTTC. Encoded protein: CASSSDFYGYTF.

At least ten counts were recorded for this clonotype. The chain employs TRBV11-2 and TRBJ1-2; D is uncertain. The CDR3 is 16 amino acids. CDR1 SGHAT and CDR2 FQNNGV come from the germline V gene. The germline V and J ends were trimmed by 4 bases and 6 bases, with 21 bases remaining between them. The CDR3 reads CASSSSITEGGDGYTF. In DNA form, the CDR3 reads TGTGCCAGCAGCTCATCGATCACAGAGGGCGGTGATGGCTACACCTTC.

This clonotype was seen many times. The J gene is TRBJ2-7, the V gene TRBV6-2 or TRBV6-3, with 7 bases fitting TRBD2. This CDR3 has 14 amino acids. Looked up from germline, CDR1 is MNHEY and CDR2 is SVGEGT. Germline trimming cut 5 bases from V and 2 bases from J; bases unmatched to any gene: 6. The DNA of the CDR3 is TGTGCCAGCAGTAGACTAGCCGCGACCTACGAGCAGTACTTC. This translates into CASSRLAATYEQYF.

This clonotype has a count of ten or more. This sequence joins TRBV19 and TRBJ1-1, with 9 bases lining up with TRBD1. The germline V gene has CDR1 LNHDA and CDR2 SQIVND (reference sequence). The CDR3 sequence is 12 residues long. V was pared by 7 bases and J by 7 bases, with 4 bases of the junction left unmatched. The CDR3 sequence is CASKGQGYEAFF. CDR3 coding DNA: TGTGCCAGTAAAGGACAGGGGTATGAAGCTTTCTTT.

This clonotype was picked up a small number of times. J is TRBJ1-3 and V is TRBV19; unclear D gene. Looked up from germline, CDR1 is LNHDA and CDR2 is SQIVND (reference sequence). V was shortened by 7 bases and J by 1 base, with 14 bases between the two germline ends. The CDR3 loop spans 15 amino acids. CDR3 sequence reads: CASTAGPRSGNTIYF. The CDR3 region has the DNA TGTGCCAGTACAGCGGGCCCGCGTTCTGGAAACACCATATATTTT.

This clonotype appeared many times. This chain's CDR3 is CASSPPSSSEAFF. CDR3 bases: TGTGCCAGCTCACCACCCTCGTCCAGTGAAGCTTTCTTT. The chain uses TRBV18 and TRBJ1-1; D uncertain. The CDR3 covers 13 residues. Trimming cost V 0 bases and J 7 bases, with 9 bases left between them. From germline, CDR1 is KGHSH and CDR2 LQKENI. Based on the CDR3 plus reference TRBV18 and TRBJ1-1, the full variable domain is NAGVMQNPRHLVRRRGQEARLRCSPMKGHSHVYWYRQLPEEGLKFMVYLQKENIIDESGMPKERFSAEFPKEGPSILRIQQVVRGDSAAYFCASSPPSSSEAFFGQGTRLTVV.

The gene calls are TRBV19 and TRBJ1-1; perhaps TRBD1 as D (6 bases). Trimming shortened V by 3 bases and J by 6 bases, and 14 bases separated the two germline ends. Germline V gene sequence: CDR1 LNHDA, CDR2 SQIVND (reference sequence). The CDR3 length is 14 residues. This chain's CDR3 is CASSIRGPGPEAFF. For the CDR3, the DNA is TGTGCCAGTAGTATCAGGGGACCCGGACCTGAAGCTTTCTTT.

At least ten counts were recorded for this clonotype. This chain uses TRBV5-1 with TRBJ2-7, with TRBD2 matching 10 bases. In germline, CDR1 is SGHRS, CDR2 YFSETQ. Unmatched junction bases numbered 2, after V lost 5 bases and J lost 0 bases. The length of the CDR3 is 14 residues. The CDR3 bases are TGCGCCAGCAGACTAGCGGGGAGCTCCTACGAGCAGTACTTC. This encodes CASRLAGSSYEQYF.

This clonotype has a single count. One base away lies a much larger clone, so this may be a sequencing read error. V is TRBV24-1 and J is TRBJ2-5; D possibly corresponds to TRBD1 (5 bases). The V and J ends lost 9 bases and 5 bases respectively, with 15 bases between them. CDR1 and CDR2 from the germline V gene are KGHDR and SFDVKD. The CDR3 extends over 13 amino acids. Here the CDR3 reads CATGVGAAETQYF. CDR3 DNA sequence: TGTGCCACCGGTGTAGGGGCTGCGGAGACCCAGTACTTC.

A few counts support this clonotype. CDR3 protein: CASSQEAALQAEKLFF. CDR3 sequence (DNA): TGCGCCAGCAGCCAAGAAGCTGCCTTACAAGCTGAAAAACTGTTTTTT. The chain couples TRBV4-1 to TRBJ1-4; D is undetermined. Germline CDR1 MGHRA, CDR2 YSYEKL. The CDR3 totals 16 residues. The V end was cut by 0 bases, the J end by 7 bases, with 15 bases between.

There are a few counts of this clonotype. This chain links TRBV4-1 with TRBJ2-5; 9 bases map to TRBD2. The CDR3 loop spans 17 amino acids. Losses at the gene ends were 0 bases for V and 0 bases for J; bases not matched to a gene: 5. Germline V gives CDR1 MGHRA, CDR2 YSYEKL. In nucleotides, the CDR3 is TGCGCCAGCAGCCAAGATCTAGCGGGACCGTACCAAGAGACCCAGTACTTC. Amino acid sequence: CASSQDLAGPYQETQYF.

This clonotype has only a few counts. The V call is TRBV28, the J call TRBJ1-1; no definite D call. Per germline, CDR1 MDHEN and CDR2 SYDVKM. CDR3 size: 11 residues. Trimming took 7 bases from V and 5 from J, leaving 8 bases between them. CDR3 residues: CASTYKTEAFF. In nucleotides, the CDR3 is TGTGCCAGCACCTATAAGACTGAAGCTTTCTTT.

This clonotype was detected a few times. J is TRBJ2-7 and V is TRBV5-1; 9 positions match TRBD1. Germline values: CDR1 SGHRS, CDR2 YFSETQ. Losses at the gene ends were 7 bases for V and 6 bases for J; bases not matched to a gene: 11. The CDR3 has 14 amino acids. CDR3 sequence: CASHFDRGSVEQYF. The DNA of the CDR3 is TGCGCCAGCCATTTTGACAGGGGGTCTGTCGAGCAGTACTTC.

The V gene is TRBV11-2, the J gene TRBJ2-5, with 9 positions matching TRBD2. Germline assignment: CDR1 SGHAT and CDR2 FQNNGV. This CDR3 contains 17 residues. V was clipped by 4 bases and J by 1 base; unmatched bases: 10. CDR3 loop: CASSSGFERGVQETQYF. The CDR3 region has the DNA TGTGCCAGCAGCTCCGGGTTTGAGCGGGGGGTCCAAGAGACCCAGTACTTC.

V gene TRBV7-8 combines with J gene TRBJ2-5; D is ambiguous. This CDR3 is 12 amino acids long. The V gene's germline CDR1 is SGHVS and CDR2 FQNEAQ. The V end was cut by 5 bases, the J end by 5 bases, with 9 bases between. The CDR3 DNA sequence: TGTGCCAGCAGCCTACCCTCCGAGACCCAGTACTTC. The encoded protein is CASSLPSETQYF.

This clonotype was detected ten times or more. CDR3 in DNA: TGTGCCAGCAGCCGCGGGACAGGGGGCTACGAGCAGTACTTC. It yields the protein CASSRGTGGYEQYF. J is TRBJ2-7 and V is TRBV3-1, with 11 bases matching TRBD1. The CDR3 covers 14 residues. Trimming cost V 4 bases and J 3 bases; bases outside gene matches: 2. Germline loops: CDR1 LGHDT, CDR2 YNNKEL (reference sequence).